The entry below gives a single T cell receptor beta chain sequence along with its context. The CDR3 covers 18 residues. Germline assignment: CDR1 MGHDK and CDR2 SYGVNS. Trimming left V 4 bases short and J 2 bases short, with 18 bases between. This sample is part of a study of blood T cell repertoires in COVID-19. The wider study: Nucleic acid was either cDNA or gDNA, and it came from T cells, B-cell-depleted T cells, or PBMCs.

Source study methods: The authors estimated nucleated cell counts from reference gene primer amplification. TCRdb keeps only in-frame clones here, not all; method: immunoSEQ multiplex PCR. Clonal size and the V and J genes are those of that table, whereas D and trimming came from the DNA. The profile shows approximately 210,000 clones, around four fifths of them singletons. The chain recombines TRBV25-1 with TRBJ2-6; TRBD2 might be the D (5 bases). The sequencing input was peripheral blood. The receptor's source is a human donor in a cohort sampled during active COVID-19. The CDR3 loop reads CASSGREETVPGANVLTF. CDR3 in DNA: TGTGCCAGCAGTGGACGGGAAGAAACGGTCCCTGGGGCCAACGTCCTGACTTTC. Variable domain in full (rest from reference TRBV25-1 and TRBJ2-6): EADIYQTPRYLVIGTGKKITLECSQTMGHDKMYWYQQDPGMELHLIHYSYGVNSTEKGDLSSESTVSRIRTEHFPLTLESARPSHTSQYLCASSGREETVPGANVLTFGAGSRLTVL.